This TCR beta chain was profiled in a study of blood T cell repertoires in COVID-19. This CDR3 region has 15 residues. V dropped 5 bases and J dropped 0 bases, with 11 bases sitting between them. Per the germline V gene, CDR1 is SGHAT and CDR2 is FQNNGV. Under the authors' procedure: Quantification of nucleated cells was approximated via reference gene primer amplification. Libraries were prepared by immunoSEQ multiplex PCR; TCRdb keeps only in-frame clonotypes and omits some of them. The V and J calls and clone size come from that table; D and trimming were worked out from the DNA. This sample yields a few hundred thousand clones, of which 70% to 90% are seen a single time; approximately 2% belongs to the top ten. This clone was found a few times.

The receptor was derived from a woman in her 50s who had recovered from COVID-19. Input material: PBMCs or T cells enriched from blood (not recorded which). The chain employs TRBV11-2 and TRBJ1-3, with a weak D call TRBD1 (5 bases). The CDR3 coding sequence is TGTGCCAGCAGCCGCGACAGTATCTCTGGAAACACCATATATTTT. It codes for CASSRDSISGNTIYF.